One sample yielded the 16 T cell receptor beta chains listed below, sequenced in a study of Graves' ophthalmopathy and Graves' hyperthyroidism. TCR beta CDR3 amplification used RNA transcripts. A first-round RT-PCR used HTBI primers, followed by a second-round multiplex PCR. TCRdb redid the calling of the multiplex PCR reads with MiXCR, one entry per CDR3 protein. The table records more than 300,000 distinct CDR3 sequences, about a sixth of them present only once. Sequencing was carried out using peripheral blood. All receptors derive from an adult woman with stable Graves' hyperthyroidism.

The CDR3 region has the DNA TGCGTCTGCAGCCAAGATCTCATAGGGGTGGTCTATGGCTACACCTTC. Residues: CVCSQDLIGVVYGYTF. The rearrangement joins TRBV4-3 to TRBJ1-2; D is perhaps TRBD1 (5 bases). CDR3 length: 16 amino acids. Looked up from germline, CDR1 is LGHNA and CDR2 is YSLEER.

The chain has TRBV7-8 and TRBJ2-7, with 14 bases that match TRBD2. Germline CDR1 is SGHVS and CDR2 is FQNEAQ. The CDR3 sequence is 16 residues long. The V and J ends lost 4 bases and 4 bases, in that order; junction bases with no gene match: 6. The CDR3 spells CASSWGLAGVIYEQYF. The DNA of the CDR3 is TGTGCCAGCAGCTGGGGACTAGCGGGAGTTATTTACGAGCAGTACTTC.

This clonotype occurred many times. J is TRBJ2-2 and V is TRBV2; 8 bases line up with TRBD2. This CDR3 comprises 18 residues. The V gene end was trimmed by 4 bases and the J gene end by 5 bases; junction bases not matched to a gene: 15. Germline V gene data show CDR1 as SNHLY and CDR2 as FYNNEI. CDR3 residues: CASSVRLASGRLTGELFF. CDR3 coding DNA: TGTGCCAGCAGTGTTCGCCTCGCTAGCGGGCGGCTTACCGGGGAGCTGTTTTTT.

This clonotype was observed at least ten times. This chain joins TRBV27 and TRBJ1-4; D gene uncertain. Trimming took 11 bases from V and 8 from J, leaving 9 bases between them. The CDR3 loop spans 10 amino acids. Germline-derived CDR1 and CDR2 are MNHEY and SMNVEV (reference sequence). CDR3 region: CAHRREKLFF. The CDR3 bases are TGTGCCCACAGAAGGGAAAAACTGTTTTTT.

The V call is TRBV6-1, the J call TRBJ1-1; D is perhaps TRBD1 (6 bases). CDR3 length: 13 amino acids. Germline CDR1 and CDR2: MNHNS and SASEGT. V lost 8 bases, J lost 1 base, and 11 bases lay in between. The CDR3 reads CASGKGGNTEAFF. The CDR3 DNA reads TGTGCCAGCGGAAAGGGGGGGAACACTGAAGCTTTCTTT.

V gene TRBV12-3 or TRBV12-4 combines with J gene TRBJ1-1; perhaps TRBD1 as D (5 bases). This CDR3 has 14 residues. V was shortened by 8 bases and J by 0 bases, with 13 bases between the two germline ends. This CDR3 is CASLGDDLNTEAFF. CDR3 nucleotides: TGTGCCAGCCTAGGGGATGATCTGAACACTGAAGCTTTCTTT.

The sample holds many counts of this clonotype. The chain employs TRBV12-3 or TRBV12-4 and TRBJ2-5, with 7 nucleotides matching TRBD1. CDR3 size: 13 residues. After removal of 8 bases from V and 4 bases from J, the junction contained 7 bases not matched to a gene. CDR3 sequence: CASAGDRGETQYF. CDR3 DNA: TGTGCCAGCGCCGGGGACAGAGGAGAGACCCAGTACTTC.

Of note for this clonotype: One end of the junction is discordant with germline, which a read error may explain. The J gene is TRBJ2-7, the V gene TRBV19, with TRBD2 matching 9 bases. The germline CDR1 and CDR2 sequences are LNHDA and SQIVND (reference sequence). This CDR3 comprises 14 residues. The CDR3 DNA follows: TGTGCCAGTAGTTCCGTGACTAGCGGTTACGACCAGTACTTC. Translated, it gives CASSSVTSGYDQYF.

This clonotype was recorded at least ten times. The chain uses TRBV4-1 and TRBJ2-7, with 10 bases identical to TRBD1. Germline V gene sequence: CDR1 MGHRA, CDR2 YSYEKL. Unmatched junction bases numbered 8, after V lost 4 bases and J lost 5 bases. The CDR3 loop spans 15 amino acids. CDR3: CASSPGTGEVHEQYF. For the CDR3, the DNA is TGCGCCAGCAGCCCTGGGACAGGGGAAGTTCACGAGCAGTACTTC.

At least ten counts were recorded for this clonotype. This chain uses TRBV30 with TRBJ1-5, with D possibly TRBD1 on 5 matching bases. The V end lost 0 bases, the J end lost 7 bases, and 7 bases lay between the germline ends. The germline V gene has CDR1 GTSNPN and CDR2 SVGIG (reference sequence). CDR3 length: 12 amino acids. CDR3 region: CAWSVPGQPQHF. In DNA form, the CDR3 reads TGTGCCTGGAGTGTCCCAGGGCAGCCCCAGCATTTT.

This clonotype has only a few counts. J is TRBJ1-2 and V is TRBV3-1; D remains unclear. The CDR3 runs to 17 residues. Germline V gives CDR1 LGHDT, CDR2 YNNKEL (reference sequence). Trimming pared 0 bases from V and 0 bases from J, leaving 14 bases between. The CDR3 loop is CASSQESAGTANYGYTF. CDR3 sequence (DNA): TGTGCCAGCAGCCAAGAGTCGGCGGGCACCGCTAACTATGGCTACACCTTC.

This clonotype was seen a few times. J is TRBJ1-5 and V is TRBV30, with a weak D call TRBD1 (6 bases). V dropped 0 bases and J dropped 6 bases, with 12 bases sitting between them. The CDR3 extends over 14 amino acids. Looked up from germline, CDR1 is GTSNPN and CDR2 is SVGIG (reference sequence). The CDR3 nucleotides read TGTGCCTGGAGTGTTCACAGGGTTAGTCAGCCCCAGCATTTT. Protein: CAWSVHRVSQPQHF. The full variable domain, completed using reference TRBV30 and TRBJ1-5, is SQTIHQWPATLVQPVGSPLSLECTVEGTSNPNLYWYRQAAGRGLQLLFYSVGIGQISSEVPQNLSASRPQDRQFILSSKKLLLSDSGFYLCAWSVHRVSQPQHFGDGTRLSIL.

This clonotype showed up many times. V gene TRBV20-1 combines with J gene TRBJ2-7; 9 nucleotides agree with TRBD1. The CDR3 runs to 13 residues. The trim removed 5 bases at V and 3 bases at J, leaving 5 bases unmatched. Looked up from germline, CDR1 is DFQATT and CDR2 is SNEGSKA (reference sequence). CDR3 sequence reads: CSAPRQGGYEQYF. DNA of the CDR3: TGCAGTGCTCCACGACAGGGGGGCTACGAGCAGTACTTC.

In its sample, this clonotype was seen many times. The CDR3 DNA is TGTGCCAGCAGCTTGGCCCTTTGGGGGTCCATCCCACCAGAGACCCAGTACTTC. It encodes CASSLALWGSIPPETQYF. V gene TRBV5-6 combines with J gene TRBJ2-5; D tentatively fits TRBD1 or TRBD2 (5 bases each). The V and J ends lost 0 bases and 4 bases respectively, with 22 bases between them. The CDR3 totals 18 residues. Germline CDR1 and CDR2: SGHDT and YYEEEE.

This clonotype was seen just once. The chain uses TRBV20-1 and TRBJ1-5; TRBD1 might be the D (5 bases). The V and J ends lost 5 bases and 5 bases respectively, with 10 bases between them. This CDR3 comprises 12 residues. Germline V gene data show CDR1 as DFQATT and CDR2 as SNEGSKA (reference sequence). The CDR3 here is CSASMTDQPQHF. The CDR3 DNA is TGCAGTGCTTCTATGACAGATCAGCCCCAGCATTTT.

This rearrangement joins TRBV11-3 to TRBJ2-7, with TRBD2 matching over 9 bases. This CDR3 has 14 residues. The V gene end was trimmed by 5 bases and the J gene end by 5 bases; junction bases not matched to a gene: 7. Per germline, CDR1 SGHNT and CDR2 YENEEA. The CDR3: CASSLSGSTDEQYF. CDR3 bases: TGTGCCAGCAGCCTTAGCGGGAGCACTGACGAGCAGTACTTC.